Below are 21 T cell receptor beta chains sequenced from a single sample in a study of early T cells in non-severe SARS-CoV-2 infection. TCRdb passed the 5' RACE reads through MiXCR, listing each CDR3 protein once. The data hold some 98,000 distinct CDR3 sequences, with approximately 11% observed a single time. Sequences were obtained from whole blood. The receptor set was obtained from an adult who was a healthcare worker with PCR-confirmed SARS-CoV-2 infection or an uninfected control (not recorded which).

The chain has TRBV11-2 and TRBJ1-5; maybe TRBD1 (5 bases). Per germline, CDR1 SGHAT and CDR2 FQNNGV. V lost 0 bases to trimming and J lost 1 base, with 7 bases between them. The CDR3 spans 15 residues. CDR3 sequence reads: CASSLERGSNQPQHF. The CDR3 nucleotides read TGTGCCAGCAGCTTAGAACGGGGGAGCAATCAGCCCCAGCATTTT.

This clonotype has a handful of counts. This chain uses TRBV20-1 with TRBJ2-3, with 8 nucleotides matching TRBD2. The CDR3 sequence is 17 residues long. After removal of 0 bases from V and 0 bases from J, the junction contained 8 bases not matched to a gene. Looked up from germline, CDR1 is DFQATT and CDR2 is SNEGSKA (reference sequence). The CDR3 DNA follows: TGCAGTGCTAGAGATCTGTCGGCGGGGGGAAGCACAGATACGCAGTATTTT. This sequence encodes CSARDLSAGGSTDTQYF.

The gene calls are TRBV12-3 or TRBV12-4 and TRBJ1-1; no clear D gene. The germline V and J ends were trimmed by 3 bases and 5 bases, with 13 bases remaining between them. The CDR3 contains 14 residues. The CDR3 DNA is TGTGCCAGCAGTTTTCAAGCCGCGGGGACTGAAGCTTTCTTT. It yields the protein CASSFQAAGTEAFF.

This chain links TRBV24-1 with TRBJ2-3, with no clear D. The germline gives CDR1 KGHDR, CDR2 SFDVKD. V lost 2 bases and J 4 bases, leaving 6 bases between the germline ends. This CDR3 has 13 amino acids. The CDR3 loop is CATSDSRPDTQYF. The DNA of the CDR3 is TGTGCCACCAGTGATTCCCGCCCAGATACGCAGTATTTT.

The chain is built from TRBV3-1 and TRBJ2-3, with TRBD2 matching over 11 bases. This CDR3 has 14 amino acids. Germline V gene data show CDR1 as LGHDT and CDR2 as YNNKEL (reference sequence). The V segment lost 5 bases and the J segment 6 bases; nucleotides outside the gene matches: 4. The CDR3 sequence: CASSSRTSGDTQYF. The DNA of the CDR3 is TGTGCCAGCAGCTCACGGACTAGCGGGGATACGCAGTATTTT.

The genes are TRBV19 and TRBJ1-1, with D possibly matching TRBD1 (6 bases). Germline V gives CDR1 LNHDA, CDR2 SQIVND (reference sequence). V was clipped by 7 bases and J by 1 base, with 16 bases between them. CDR3 size: 15 residues. The CDR3, as DNA: TGTGCCAGTAAAGACACGGGGGCACGGAACACTGAAGCTTTCTTT. Its protein is CASKDTGARNTEAFF.

This clonotype was detected only a few times. An end of the junction differs from the germline gene, which may be a read error. The J gene is TRBJ2-7, the V gene TRBV11-2; D perhaps matches TRBD1 (6 bases). The CDR3 has 11 amino acids. Per germline, CDR1 SGHAT and CDR2 FQNNGV. The CDR3 protein is CGTSWGREQYF. DNA of the CDR3: TGCGGGACATCGTGGGGGCGGGAGCAGTACTTC.

This chain joins TRBV30 and TRBJ2-1; 13 bases fit TRBD2. The CDR3 sequence is 17 residues long. From germline, CDR1 is GTSNPN and CDR2 SVGIG (reference sequence). J was trimmed by 0 bases and V by 1 base; bases with no gene match: 3. The CDR3 loop is CAWSGTSGGYSYNEQFF. CDR3 in DNA: TGTGCCTGGAGTGGGACTAGCGGGGGCTACTCCTACAATGAGCAGTTCTTC.

V gene TRBV7-9 combines with J gene TRBJ1-2; D possibly corresponds to TRBD1 (5 bases). V was pared by 5 bases and J by 10 bases, with 20 bases between. Germline V gene lookup returns CDR1 SEHNR and CDR2 FQNEAQ (reference sequence). The CDR3 length is 14 residues. Here the CDR3 DNA reads TGTGCCAGCAGCCACCCAGACAGCTCCGAAGACTACACCTTC. As protein: CASSHPDSSEDYTF.

This chain uses TRBV5-1 with TRBJ2-1, with D hard to call. The CDR3 length is 14 residues. Trimming left V 2 bases short and J 2 bases short, with 8 bases between. Germline lookup yields CDR1 SGHRS and CDR2 YFSETQ. The CDR3 nucleotides read TGCGCCAGCAGCTTAGACAATCCCTACAATGAGCAGTTCTTC. This translates into CASSLDNPYNEQFF.

This sequence joins TRBV9 and TRBJ2-1; 12 positions match TRBD2. V shed 0 bases and J 6 bases; nucleotides not matched to a gene: 1. This CDR3 has 15 amino acids. CDR1 is SGDLS, CDR2 YYNGEE, per germline. The CDR3 nucleotides are TGTGCCAGCAGCGTAGCTAGCGGGAGGGCCAATGAGCAGTTCTTC. The encoded protein is CASSVASGRANEQFF.

This clonotype was observed many times. The chain links TRBV20-1 to TRBJ1-1, with a weak D call TRBD1 (6 bases). V was pared by 5 bases and J by 1 base, with 11 bases between. Per germline, CDR1 DFQATT and CDR2 SNEGSKA (reference sequence). The CDR3 runs to 13 residues. CDR3 in amino acids: CSAWTDRNTEAFF. In DNA form, the CDR3 reads TGCAGTGCTTGGACAGACCGGAACACTGAAGCTTTCTTT.

This clonotype has a count of ten or more. The rearrangement links TRBV11-2 to TRBJ2-7; no firm D call. Germline CDR1 is SGHAT and CDR2 is FQNNGV. The CDR3 consists of 13 residues. The ends were cut back, 1 base at V and 3 bases at J, with 7 bases in the middle. CDR3 residues: CASSLGNNYEQYF. The CDR3 nucleotides read TGTGCCAGCAGCTTAGGAAACAACTACGAGCAGTACTTC.

The chain couples TRBV11-2 to TRBJ2-7; D ambiguous. Trimming stripped 3 bases from V and 1 base from J, with 10 bases between. CDR1 and CDR2 (germline): SGHAT, FQNNGV. The CDR3 is 14 amino acids. CDR3 DNA sequence: TGTGCCAGCAGCTTTCAAATCGGATCCTACGAGCAGTACTTC. It translates to CASSFQIGSYEQYF.

This clonotype was picked up a small number of times. The chain recombines TRBV18 with TRBJ1-4; possible D gene TRBD1, 6 bases. V lost 4 bases, J lost 9 bases, and 18 bases lay in between. The CDR3 is 15 residues long. Germline CDR1 reads KGHSH; CDR2 reads LQKENI. The CDR3 coding sequence is TGTGCCAGCTCACTCCAGAGACAGGAATACAAAAAACTGTTTTTT. It encodes CASSLQRQEYKKLFF.

This clonotype came up a few times. V gene TRBV4-1 combines with J gene TRBJ2-7; D is ambiguous. The CDR3 length is 16 residues. V lost 1 base and J lost 0, with 13 bases in between. Germline assignment: CDR1 MGHRA and CDR2 YSYEKL. This chain's CDR3 is CASSQAGLPSSYEQYF. The DNA for the CDR3 is TGCGCCAGCAGCCAAGCAGGTCTACCCAGCTCCTACGAGCAGTACTTC.

This clonotype was counted many times. The chain links TRBV7-2 to TRBJ2-7, with 7 nucleotides matching TRBD1. V lost 5 bases, J lost 6 bases, and 7 bases stayed unmatched. Germline V CDR1 and CDR2: SGHTA, FQGNSA. The CDR3 has 13 residues. CDR3 loop: CASSEIQGTEQYF. CDR3 nucleotide sequence: TGTGCCAGCAGCGAAATACAGGGGACCGAGCAGTACTTC.

This clonotype came up many times. The V call is TRBV5-1, the J call TRBJ1-1; no clear D. The CDR3 length is 16 residues. Trimming stripped 4 bases from V and 1 base from J, with 17 bases between. Germline assignment: CDR1 SGHRS and CDR2 YFSETQ. The CDR3 nucleotides read TGCGCCAGCAGCCCGGATCTAGGGCTGGGGAACACTGAAGCTTTCTTT. It is translated as CASSPDLGLGNTEAFF. Supplemented by reference TRBV5-1 and TRBJ1-1, the full variable domain reads KAGVTQTPRYLIKTRGQQVTLSCSPISGHRSVSWYQQTPGQGLQFLFEYFSETQRNKGNFPGRFSGRQFSNSRSEMNVSTLELGDSALYLCASSPDLGLGNTEAFFGQGTRLTVV.

Regarding this clonotype: The junction departs from germline at one end; a sequencing error may be responsible. V gene TRBV7-3 combines with J gene TRBJ1-2; D is possibly TRBD1 (5 bases). Germline V gene sequence: CDR1 SGHTA, CDR2 FQGTGA. This CDR3 region has 15 residues. CDR3 in amino acids: CSSSLTGTSAGGYTF. The CDR3 DNA follows: TGTTCCAGCAGCTTAACTGGGACTTCAGCGGGAGGCTACACCTTC.

V gene TRBV20-1 combines with J gene TRBJ1-5; possibly TRBD1 for D (6 bases). With 4 bases removed from V and 0 bases from J, the gap between germline ends came to 25 bases. The CDR3 sequence is 19 residues long. Looked up from germline, CDR1 is DFQATT and CDR2 is SNEGSKA (reference sequence). The CDR3 bases are TGCAGTGCTAAACCCGGGGGCCTCGGATTTCTCTATAGCAATCAGCCCCAGCATTTT. Protein: CSAKPGGLGFLYSNQPQHF.

The chain carries TRBV30 and TRBJ2-3; no firm D call. Germline V CDR1 and CDR2: GTSNPN, SVGIG (reference sequence). This CDR3 comprises 12 residues. V was shortened by 0 bases and J by 2 bases, with 3 bases between the two germline ends. The CDR3 DNA sequence: TGTGCCTGGAGTGTAATCACAGATACGCAGTATTTT. This sequence encodes CAWSVITDTQYF.